What follows are 19 T cell receptor beta chains derived from one specimen sequenced in a study of cytomegalovirus exposure and HLA in healthy donors. The PCR used 60 Vbeta and 13 Jbeta primers. Only in-frame clones appear in the TCRdb table, and some are missing; sequencing was by immunoSEQ multiplex PCR. This sample carries about 160,000 clones, roughly two thirds of them seen once, and the ten largest clones take about 2.7%. Sequencing was performed on PBMCs. These receptors all stem from a woman aged 30 to 39 in good health and CMV-seronegative.

The chain joins TRBV5-4 to TRBJ1-6, with a possible D match to TRBD1 (6 bases). Germline assignment: CDR1 SGHNT and CDR2 YYREEE (reference sequence). Trimming stripped 0 bases from V and 9 bases from J, with 10 bases between. The CDR3 is 14 residues long. Written as DNA, the CDR3 is TGTGCCAGCAGCTTGGCAGGGGTTACTTCACCCCTCCACTTT. Translating it yields CASSLAGVTSPLHF.

The table lists this clone with a few counts. The V and J genes are TRBV29-1 and TRBJ2-3; the match to TRBD2 covers 9 bases. This CDR3 contains 13 residues. The trim removed 5 bases at V and 4 bases at J, leaving 4 bases unmatched. CDR1 is SQVTM and CDR2 is ANQGSEA in the germline V gene. This CDR3 is CSVSVAGADTQYF. In DNA form, the CDR3 reads TGCAGCGTTAGCGTAGCGGGAGCAGATACGCAGTATTTT.

The chain employs TRBV5-1 and TRBJ2-7, with a possible D match to TRBD1 (5 bases). Between the trimmed V and J ends, which lost 5 bases and 3 bases, there was a span of 12 bases. Germline V lookup: CDR1 SGHRS, CDR2 YFSETQ. There are 13 residues in the CDR3. This CDR3 reads CASSPRQSYEQYF. The CDR3 DNA follows: TGCGCCAGCAGTCCCCGACAGAGCTACGAGCAGTACTTC. The variable domain in full, completed from reference TRBV5-1 and TRBJ2-7, reads KAGVTQTPRYLIKTRGQQVTLSCSPISGHRSVSWYQQTPGQGLQFLFEYFSETQRNKGNFPGRFSGRQFSNSRSEMNVSTLELGDSALYLCASSPRQSYEQYFGPGTRLTVT.

This clone appeared once. V gene TRBV2 combines with J gene TRBJ1-1; D is unclear. The CDR3 totals 14 residues. Trimming shortened V by 8 bases and J by 1 base, and 14 bases separated the two germline ends. CDR1 and CDR2 (germline): SNHLY, FYNNEI. CDR3 nucleotides: TGTGCCAGCGGTACCACCGCCGGGAACACTGAAGCTTTCTTT. Protein sequence: CASGTTAGNTEAFF. The full variable domain, its missing parts supplied by reference TRBV2 and TRBJ1-1, is EPEVTQTPSHQVTQMGQEVILRCVPISNHLYFYWYRQILGQKVEFLVSFYNNEISEKSEIFDDQFSVERPDGSNFTLKIRSTKLEDSAMYFCASGTTAGNTEAFFGQGTRLTVV.

The chain recombines TRBV28 with TRBJ1-5; TRBD1 matches at 7 bases. Trimming removed 3 bases from V and 3 bases from J; junction bases left unmatched: 11. The CDR3 spans 17 residues. Per the germline V gene, CDR1 is MDHEN and CDR2 is SYDVKM. The chain's CDR3 is CASSFRRQGWTNQPQHF. The DNA for the CDR3 is TGTGCCAGCAGTTTCAGGAGACAGGGATGGACCAATCAGCCCCAGCATTTT. Filled out from reference TRBV28 and TRBJ1-5, the complete variable domain reads DVKVTQSSRYLVKRTGEKVFLECVQDMDHENMFWYRQDPGLGLRLIYFSYDVKMKEKGDIPEGYSVSREKKERFSLILESASTNQTSMYLCASSFRRQGWTNQPQHFGDGTRLSIL.

This chain links TRBV9 with TRBJ2-2, with no clear D. CDR1 is SGDLS and CDR2 is YYNGEE in the germline V gene. The V gene lost 0 bases and the J gene lost 11 bases, with 5 bases spanning the gap. The CDR3 is 11 amino acids. The CDR3 reads CASSVDSELFF. For the CDR3, the DNA is TGTGCCAGCAGCGTAGACAGTGAGCTGTTTTTT.

The V and J genes are TRBV5-4 and TRBJ2-6; a weak D match, TRBD1 (5 bases). V was shortened by 2 bases and J by 0 bases, with 9 bases between the two germline ends. CDR3 length: 16 amino acids. Germline loops: CDR1 SGHNT, CDR2 YYREEE (reference sequence). The CDR3: CASSFDSYSGANVLTF. DNA of the CDR3: TGTGCCAGCAGCTTTGACAGTTACTCTGGGGCCAACGTCCTGACTTTC.

J is TRBJ2-3 and V is TRBV10-3, with TRBD2 matching 8 bases. V shed 9 bases and J 0 bases; nucleotides not matched to a gene: 5. Per the germline V gene, CDR1 is ENHRY and CDR2 is SYGVKD. This CDR3 comprises 14 residues. CDR3 amino acids: CAIFSGTSTDTQYF. CDR3 DNA sequence: TGTGCCATATTTAGCGGGACTAGCACAGATACGCAGTATTTT.

This chain uses TRBV7-2 with TRBJ2-5; 8 bases are shared with TRBD1. CDR1 and CDR2 from the germline V gene are SGHTA and FQGNSA. The CDR3 length is 14 residues. The ends lost 4 bases at V and 4 bases at J; junction bases unmatched: 5. The CDR3 coding sequence is TGTGCCAGCAGCTCCGCGGACAGGGTAGAGACCCAGTACTTC. Its translation: CASSSADRVETQYF.

The CDR3 protein is CASSPGGDSLYSNQPQHF. DNA for the CDR3: TGTGCCAGCAGCCCAGGAGGGGACAGCCTCTATAGCAATCAGCCCCAGCATTTT. The chain recombines TRBV11-2 with TRBJ1-5; 7 nucleotides line up with TRBD1. V shed 5 bases, J shed 0 bases, and the junction held 13 bases outside the gene matches. CDR1 is SGHAT, CDR2 FQNNGV, per germline. This CDR3 region has 18 residues. Variable domain in full (rest from reference TRBV11-2 and TRBJ1-5): EAGVAQSPRYKIIEKRQSVAFWCNPISGHATLYWYQQILGQGPKLLIQFQNNGVVDDSQLPKDRFSAERLKGVDSTLKIQPAKLEDSAVYLCASSPGGDSLYSNQPQHFGDGTRLSIL.

V is TRBV15 and J is TRBJ2-3; D may be TRBD1 (6 bases). Per germline, CDR1 LNHNV and CDR2 YYDKDF (reference sequence). Trimming pared 8 bases from V and 2 bases from J, leaving 11 bases between. The CDR3 loop spans 13 amino acids. The CDR3 sequence is CATRQVHTDTQYF. Written as DNA, the CDR3 is TGTGCCACCCGACAGGTTCACACAGATACGCAGTATTTT.

The chain couples TRBV2 to TRBJ1-5, with a weak D call TRBD1 (5 bases). This CDR3 spans 11 amino acids. Germline V gives CDR1 SNHLY, CDR2 FYNNEI. Trimming removed 8 bases from V and 11 bases from J, with 13 bases in between. The DNA of the CDR3 is TGTGCCAGCGGAGGGGTAGGGGCCCAGCATTTT. Translated: CASGGVGAQHF.

In its sample, this clone was seen a few times. The chain employs TRBV18 and TRBJ2-4; D perhaps matches TRBD2 (6 bases). V gave up 6 bases and J gave up 14 bases, with 14 bases separating them. In germline, CDR1 is KGHSH, CDR2 LQKENI. The CDR3 covers 11 residues. CDR3 loop: CASSFGSGEYF. For the CDR3, the DNA is TGTGCCAGCTCCTTTGGTTCGGGGGAGTACTTC.

The chain couples TRBV6-1 to TRBJ1-1; D uncertain. V was pared by 2 bases and J by 2 bases, with 12 bases between. CDR1 and CDR2 from the germline V gene are MNHNS and SASEGT. The CDR3 sequence is 15 residues long. The CDR3 coding sequence is TGTGCCAGCAGTGAATTGGCCAGCGACAACACTGAAGCTTTCTTT. Amino acid sequence: CASSELASDNTEAFF.

A word on this clone: Given the absence of the conserved phenylalanine or tryptophan at the CDR3 end, a read error is likely. The chain employs TRBV5-1 and TRBJ1-1; 9 bases agree with TRBD1. Germline loops: CDR1 SGHRS, CDR2 YFSETQ. V lost 4 bases to trimming and J lost 3 bases; unmatched junction nucleotides: 7. CDR3 size: 15 residues. The CDR3 coding sequence is TGCGCCAGCAGCCCGGGACAGGGAGGCGACACTGAAGCTTTCCTT. It translates to CASSPGQGGDTEAFL.

This clone has only a few counts. This sequence joins TRBV5-1 and TRBJ2-2; 12 positions match TRBD2. Looked up from germline, CDR1 is SGHRS and CDR2 is YFSETQ. The CDR3 has 18 amino acids. V dropped 4 bases and J dropped 7; count of bases not matched to a gene: 14. The CDR3 DNA reads as TGCGCCAGCAGCCGCCCCGGGACTAGCGGGTCTTGGGTCGGGGAGCTGTTTTTT. This gives the protein CASSRPGTSGSWVGELFF.

The rearrangement links TRBV6-5 to TRBJ2-2, with no clear D. The V gene lost 4 bases and the J gene lost 0 bases, with 6 bases spanning the gap. The CDR3 totals 14 residues. Looked up from germline, CDR1 is MNHEY and CDR2 is SVGAGI. CDR3 in amino acids: CASSFQTNTGELFF. In nucleotides, the CDR3 is TGTGCCAGCAGTTTCCAAACGAACACCGGGGAGCTGTTTTTT.

The sample holds one count of this clone. V is TRBV19 and J is TRBJ1-6; no definite D call. Deletions cut 3 bases from V and 16 bases from J, with 10 bases between. The CDR3 consists of 11 residues. Germline lookup yields CDR1 LNHDA and CDR2 SQIVND (reference sequence). CDR3 sequence (DNA): TGTGCCAGTAGTATTCAGGATAGTCTCCACTTT. Translation gives CASSIQDSLHF.

This clone was seen only once. The chain is built from TRBV19 and TRBJ1-2; 7 bases map to TRBD1. The length of the CDR3 is 13 residues. The V segment lost 6 bases and the J segment 4 bases; nucleotides outside the gene matches: 5. Germline CDR1 LNHDA, CDR2 SQIVND (reference sequence). The CDR3 sequence: CASRPRQGYGYTF. Here the CDR3 DNA reads TGTGCCAGTAGGCCCCGACAGGGCTATGGCTACACCTTC.